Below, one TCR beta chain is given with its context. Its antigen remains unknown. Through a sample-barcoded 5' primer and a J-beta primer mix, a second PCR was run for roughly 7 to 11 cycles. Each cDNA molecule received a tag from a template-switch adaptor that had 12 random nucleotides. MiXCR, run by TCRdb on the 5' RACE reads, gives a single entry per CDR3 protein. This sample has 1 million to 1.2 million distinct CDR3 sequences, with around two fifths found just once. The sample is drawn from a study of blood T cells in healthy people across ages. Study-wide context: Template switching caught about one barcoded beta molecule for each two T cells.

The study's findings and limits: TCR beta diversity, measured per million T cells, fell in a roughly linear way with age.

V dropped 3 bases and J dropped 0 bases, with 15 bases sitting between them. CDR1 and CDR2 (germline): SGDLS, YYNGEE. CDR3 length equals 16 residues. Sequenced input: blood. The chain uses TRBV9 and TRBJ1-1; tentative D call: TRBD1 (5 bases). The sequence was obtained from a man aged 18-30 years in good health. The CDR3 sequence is CASSGNPGTVNTEAFF. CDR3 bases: TGTGCCAGCAGCGGAAATCCCGGGACGGTGAACACTGAAGCTTTCTTT.